This T cell receptor beta chain came from a study of cytomegalovirus exposure and HLA in healthy donors. Study as a whole: Clustering assigned approximately 78% of the roughly 370 genotyped donors to the Caucasian-associated ancestry cluster.

All donors participated as healthy donors of bone marrow. Germline assignment: CDR1 MDHEN and CDR2 SYDVKM. With V trimmed by 5 bases and J by 4 bases, 5 bases remained unmatched. CDR3 length equals 14 residues. Broader study findings: Most TCR beta V segments were productive about 90% or about 30% of the time in an earlier analysis. A later analysis, which compared TCR beta chains of equal frequency, found the HLA-associated ones more clonally expanded.

The PCR had 60 Vbeta and 13 Jbeta primers. Sequencing used immunoSEQ multiplex PCR; TCRdb keeps in-frame clones, though not all of them. The table lists more than 75,000 clones, 70% to 80% of them singletons. In the case of this clone: Its matching antigen is unknown.

This TCR was recovered from a woman in her forties in good health and CMV-seropositive. Material: PBMCs. The chain links TRBV28 to TRBJ1-2; 9 bases align to TRBD1. This chain's CDR3 is CASSAQGALYGYTF. CDR3 coding DNA: TGTGCCAGCAGTGCACAGGGGGCGCTCTATGGCTACACCTTC.